This T cell receptor beta chain emerged from a study of OX40 agonist ivuxolimab in advanced cancers. About the research overall: One patient with hepatocellular carcinoma and two with cutaneous melanoma, three in all, had partial responses.

The table came from immunoSEQ multiplex PCR; TCRdb's copy has only in-frame clones and leaves some out. The sample includes about 48,000 clones, 80% to 95% seen only once; the top ten take around 6.7%. This CDR3 has 11 amino acids. The V end was cut by 11 bases, the J end by 6 bases, with 12 bases between. Germline loops: CDR1 LNHDA, CDR2 SQIVND (reference sequence). The specimen was CD4+ or CD8+ T cells sorted from blood, collected in a trial of the OX40 agonist ivuxolimab. This sequence was found in an adult with an advanced solid tumor such as melanoma, head and neck, liver or kidney cancer. The V call is TRBV19, the J call TRBJ2-3; D unresolved. The CDR3 DNA reads TGTGCCGGGGTCACCAGGGATACGCAGTATTTT. It translates to CAGVTRDTQYF.